This T cell receptor (beta chain) stems from a study of shared T cell receptors in the human thymus. Only in-frame clones appear in the TCRdb table, and some are missing; sequencing was by immunoSEQ multiplex PCR. The repertoire holds approximately 760,000 clones, with roughly 85% as singletons. These data also formed part of another study, on human thymus T cells. That report adds: Immunologically healthy infants in Finland undergoing congenital heart defect surgery were the donors. Thymus pieces cut out during corrective heart surgery were the tissue that was used. There appeared to be biased usage of V and J genes in thymic and blood repertoires. Related reports documented highly overlapping thymic repertoires among unrelated individuals.

Sequenced: thymocytes. The receptor comes from a girl under three years old with a congenital heart defect.

CDR3 DNA: TGCGCCAGCAGTGACGGGACTAGCTGGGGCGAGACCCAGTACTTC. This gives the protein CASSDGTSWGETQYF. V is TRBV10-1 and J is TRBJ2-5, with 9 bases identical to TRBD2. Germline assignment: CDR1 WNHNN and CDR2 SYGVQD (reference sequence). The ends lost 3 bases at V and 5 bases at J; junction bases unmatched: 7. This CDR3 is built from 15 residues.